One T cell receptor beta chain is described in this entry. No antigen is known for it. The T cells that were sequenced for TCR beta were CD8+ and CD4+ cells from blood. The RNA input was 0.5 to 1 ug, and it was reverse transcribed with random hexamers. Each CDR3 protein is one row after TCRdb ran MiXCR on the immunoSEQ multiplex PCR reads. The data hold around 170,000 distinct CDR3 sequences, with approximately 95% observed a single time. The sample is drawn from a study of CD8 T cells in Susac syndrome. Study results and caveats: The study recognized that its TCR sequencing and HLA analysis covered a relatively small number of individuals.

CDR1 and CDR2 (germline): PRHDT, FYEKMQ (reference sequence). V was cut by 0 bases and J by 2 bases, with 8 bases left in between. This CDR3 region has 14 residues. Sequencing was performed on CD8+ T cells from PBMCs. The receptor was isolated from a human donor with multiple sclerosis. This chain joins TRBV13 and TRBJ2-7, with D uncertain. CDR3 sequence reads: CASSLGVKPYEQYF. As DNA, the CDR3 is TGTGCCAGCAGCTTAGGAGTTAAGCCCTACGAGCAGTACTTC.